This entry lists 17 T cell receptor beta chains sequenced from one sample in a study of T cells after yellow fever vaccination. TCRdb called the 5' RACE reads again in MiXCR, with one record for every CDR3 protein. Of some 220,000 distinct CDR3 sequences listed, approximately 3.3% are singletons. Sequencing was performed on CD4+ T cells sorted from PBMCs, taken 10 days after the yellow fever booster vaccination. The receptors come from a man between 18 and 29 years old who received the YFV17D yellow fever vaccine.

The chain carries TRBV5-1 and TRBJ1-4; no firm D call. CDR1 and CDR2 from the germline V gene are SGHRS and YFSETQ. This CDR3 contains 16 residues. Trimming shortened V by 8 bases and J by 4 bases, and 21 bases separated the two germline ends. CDR3 loop: CASARSTADYNEKLFF. In DNA form, the CDR3 reads TGCGCCAGTGCCCGCTCAACCGCAGACTATAATGAAAAACTGTTTTTT.

The V gene is TRBV7-2, the J gene TRBJ1-5; D is possibly TRBD1 (6 bases). Germline V lookup: CDR1 SGHTA, CDR2 FQGNSA. The CDR3 has 15 amino acids. The V end was cut by 0 bases, the J end by 6 bases, with 12 bases between. DNA for the CDR3: TGTGCCAGCAGCTTAGCGCCGGGGGCCAGTCAGCCCCAGCATTTT. It encodes CASSLAPGASQPQHF. Full variable domain (missing parts from reference TRBV7-2 and TRBJ1-5): GAGVSQSPSNKVTEKGKDVELRCDPISGHTALYWYRQSLGQGLEFLIYFQGNSAPDKSGLPSDRFSAERTGGSVSTLTIQRTQQEDSAVYLCASSLAPGASQPQHFGDGTRLSIL.

Only a few counts were recorded for this clonotype. This rearrangement joins TRBV5-6 to TRBJ1-3; D call uncertain. CDR3 length equals 16 residues. The germline gives CDR1 SGHDT, CDR2 YYEEEE. Trimming removed 0 bases at V and 0 bases at J, with 10 bases between. CDR3 amino acids: CASSLVSQASGNTIYF. The CDR3, as DNA: TGTGCCAGCAGCTTGGTATCGCAGGCCTCTGGAAACACCATATATTTT. The full variable domain, completed using reference TRBV5-6 and TRBJ1-3, is DAGVTQSPTHLIKTRGQQVTLRCSPKSGHDTVSWYQQALGQGPQFIFQYYEEEERQRGNFPDRFSGHQFPNYSSELNVNALLLGDSALYLCASSLVSQASGNTIYFGEGSWLTVV.

V gene TRBV14 combines with J gene TRBJ2-7, with D possibly matching TRBD1 (6 bases). Trimming removed 4 bases from V and 3 bases from J, with 10 bases in between. Germline assignment: CDR1 SGHDN and CDR2 FVKESK. The CDR3 is 13 amino acids. CDR3 sequence reads: CASSRQVFYEQYV. For the CDR3, the DNA is TGTGCCAGCAGCCGACAGGTTTTCTACGAGCAGTACGTC.

Ten or more counts support this clonotype. The chain joins TRBV20-1 to TRBJ2-4; the D gene is possibly TRBD2 (7 bases). V lost 2 bases to trimming and J lost 0 bases, with 17 bases between them. Germline V gene sequence: CDR1 DFQATT, CDR2 SNEGSKA (reference sequence). The length of the CDR3 is 17 residues. The CDR3 DNA sequence: TGCAGTGCTAGACGGCAAGGGGGGGCCTTAGCCAAAAACATTCAGTACTTC. This codes for CSARRQGGALAKNIQYF.

This clonotype was found many times. J is TRBJ2-1 and V is TRBV5-1; TRBD1 matches at 7 bases. The CDR3 contains 15 residues. V shed 4 bases and J 5 bases; nucleotides not matched to a gene: 9. Germline loops: CDR1 SGHRS, CDR2 YFSETQ. In DNA, the CDR3 is TGCGCCAGCAGCCTACAGGGGTTGTCCAACAATGAGCAGTTCTTC. Its translation: CASSLQGLSNNEQFF.

J is TRBJ2-3 and V is TRBV25-1; D may correspond to TRBD1 or TRBD2 (6 bases each). Germline V gives CDR1 MGHDK, CDR2 SYGVNS. V was pared by 6 bases and J by 6 bases, with 13 bases between. The CDR3 length is 13 residues. The CDR3 is CASSGGSGDTQYF. The CDR3 region has the DNA TGTGCCAGCAGCGGGGGCTCTGGTGATACGCAGTATTTT.

The V and J genes are TRBV6-2 or TRBV6-3 and TRBJ2-7; TRBD2 is a possible D gene (5 bases). Trimming removed 2 bases from V and 2 bases from J, with 7 bases in between. CDR1 is MNHEY and CDR2 is SVGEGT in the germline V gene. This CDR3 has 13 residues. The CDR3 sequence is CASSYGLPYEQYF. CDR3 nucleotide sequence: TGTGCCAGCAGTTACGGACTTCCCTACGAGCAGTACTTC.

With respect to this clonotype: Germline is not matched at one junction end, which may reflect a read error. CDR3 residues: CASSVATYGYTF. CDR3 DNA sequence: TGTGCCAGCAGCGTAGCGACCTATGGCTACACCTTC. The chain links TRBV7-9 to TRBJ1-2; D is ambiguous. Germline lookup yields CDR1 SEHNR and CDR2 FQNEAQ (reference sequence). This CDR3 has 12 residues.

The genes are TRBV12-3 or TRBV12-4 and TRBJ1-2; TRBD1 matches 8 bases. The ends lost 8 bases at V and 2 bases at J; junction bases unmatched: 4. The CDR3 contains 13 residues. CDR3 nucleotide sequence: TGTGCCAGCTGGACAGGGATAAACTATGGCTACACCTTC. Its protein product is CASWTGINYGYTF.

This clonotype was detected many times. The chain uses TRBV5-1 and TRBJ2-3; D uncertain. Germline CDR1 SGHRS, CDR2 YFSETQ. Between the trimmed V and J ends, which lost 1 base and 2 bases, there was a span of 5 bases. There are 13 residues in the CDR3. The CDR3 region has the DNA TGCGCCAGCAGCTTGATTGCCACAGATACGCAGTATTTT. It encodes CASSLIATDTQYF. Filled out from reference TRBV5-1 and TRBJ2-3, the complete variable domain reads KAGVTQTPRYLIKTRGQQVTLSCSPISGHRSVSWYQQTPGQGLQFLFEYFSETQRNKGNFPGRFSGRQFSNSRSEMNVSTLELGDSALYLCASSLIATDTQYFGPGTRLTVL.

This clonotype was recorded many times. Written as DNA, the CDR3 is TGTGCCAGCAGTTACACTCAGGGGATCACTGAAGCTTTCTTT. Translation gives CASSYTQGITEAFF. The chain is built from TRBV6-6 and TRBJ1-1, with a tentative D call TRBD1 (6 bases). V was cut by 2 bases and J by 4 bases, with 11 bases left in between. The CDR3 extends over 14 amino acids. The germline V gene has CDR1 MNHNY and CDR2 SVGAGI (reference sequence).

This clonotype was seen at least ten times. The rearrangement links TRBV18 to TRBJ1-2; D remains unclear. The CDR3 runs to 14 residues. The V and J ends lost 2 bases and 2 bases respectively, with 9 bases between them. Germline-derived CDR1 and CDR2 are KGHSH and LQKENI. The CDR3 DNA is TGTGCCAGCTCACCAGTTAATGAAAACTATGGCTACACCTTC. Amino acids: CASSPVNENYGYTF. The full variable domain, rest sourced from reference TRBV18 and TRBJ1-2, is NAGVMQNPRHLVRRRGQEARLRCSPMKGHSHVYWYRQLPEEGLKFMVYLQKENIIDESGMPKERFSAEFPKEGPSILRIQQVVRGDSAAYFCASSPVNENYGYTFGSGTRLTVV.

This clonotype has at least ten counts. This rearrangement joins TRBV5-1 to TRBJ1-2; D unresolved. CDR1 and CDR2 from the germline V gene are SGHRS and YFSETQ. CDR3 length: 16 residues. The V gene lost 4 bases and the J gene lost 4 bases, with 20 bases spanning the gap. Here the CDR3 reads CASSLDLRTEPYGYTF. CDR3 DNA: TGCGCCAGCAGCCTGGATTTAAGGACGGAACCCTATGGCTACACCTTC.

At least ten counts were recorded for this clonotype. The rearrangement joins TRBV5-1 to TRBJ2-2; unclear D gene. The germline V gene has CDR1 SGHRS and CDR2 YFSETQ. CDR3 length: 16 amino acids. V lost 0 bases and J lost 1, with 10 bases in between. The CDR3 coding sequence is TGCGCCAGCAGCTTGGGTCCGGTAGGGAACACCGGGGAGCTGTTTTTT. It yields the protein CASSLGPVGNTGELFF.

This clonotype was seen a handful of times. This sequence joins TRBV5-8 and TRBJ2-3; D is possibly TRBD2 (6 bases). In germline, CDR1 is SGHTS, CDR2 YDEGEE. V was pared by 4 bases and J by 2 bases, with 17 bases between. This CDR3 is built from 16 residues. CDR3 protein: CASSPLGGSTTDTQYF. DNA for the CDR3: TGTGCCAGCAGCCCCCTGGGGGGTTCCACCACAGATACGCAGTATTTT.

This clonotype was seen a few times. The chain employs TRBV11-2 and TRBJ2-2; a weak D match, TRBD2 (5 bases). From germline, CDR1 is SGHAT and CDR2 FQNNGV. This CDR3 spans 16 amino acids. V was clipped by 5 bases and J by 0 bases, with 13 bases between them. CDR3 amino acids: CASSPGLASNTGELFF. The CDR3 coding sequence is TGTGCCAGCAGCCCCGGACTGGCATCGAACACCGGGGAGCTGTTTTTT.